A single sample is the source of the 24 T cell receptor beta chains below, sequenced in a study of Ad26.COV2.S vaccination and SARS-CoV-2 variants. Treatment denoted: 19 received Ad26.COV2.S at low or high dose, single or two shots; a few received placebo; per-sample allocation not given. Day 63 after the first injection of vaccine or placebo was the sampling time. Data came from immunoSEQ multiplex PCR; TCRdb stores just in-frame clones and leaves some out. The sample has about 400,000 clones; around 87% are singletons. This specimen consisted of peripheral blood, obtained in a trial of Ad26.COV2.S vaccine versus placebo. These receptors were taken from a person between 18 and 59 years old who received the Ad26.COV2.S COVID-19 vaccine or a placebo.

The J gene is TRBJ2-7, the V gene TRBV9; 8 positions match TRBD2. The V gene's germline CDR1 is SGDLS and CDR2 YYNGEE. This CDR3 has 15 residues. V lost 0 bases to trimming and J lost 4 bases; unmatched junction nucleotides: 6. The CDR3 loop is CASSVGSGATYEQYF. The CDR3 DNA reads as TGTGCCAGCAGCGTAGGTAGCGGGGCAACTTACGAGCAGTACTTC.

The sample holds one count of this clone. The DNA for the CDR3 is TGTGCCAGCAGCTTGGTGGCGGGACACAATGAGCAGTTCTTC. Translation: CASSLVAGHNEQFF. The rearrangement links TRBV5-4 to TRBJ2-1; TRBD2 might be the D (6 bases). This CDR3 is 14 amino acids long. CDR1 is SGHNT, CDR2 YYREEE, per germline (reference sequence). Trimming pared 0 bases from V and 5 bases from J, leaving 9 bases between.

The CDR3, as DNA: TGTGCCAGCAGTTTGGGGACAGGACATAATCAGCCCCAGCATTTT. As protein: CASSLGTGHNQPQHF. The chain carries TRBV6-2 or TRBV6-3 and TRBJ1-5; 8 positions agree with TRBD1. After removal of 4 bases from V and 4 bases from J, the junction contained 6 bases not matched to a gene. This CDR3 spans 15 amino acids. Germline V gene data show CDR1 as MNHEY and CDR2 as SVGEGT.

The chain couples TRBV11-2 to TRBJ2-2, with 9 bases that match TRBD1. In germline, CDR1 is SGHAT, CDR2 FQNNGV. V was clipped by 5 bases and J by 5 bases; unmatched bases: 9. This CDR3 comprises 16 residues. The CDR3 nucleotides read TGTGCCAGCAGCCCTGGGGCGACAGGGGGTACCGGGGAGCTGTTTTTT. Amino acid sequence: CASSPGATGGTGELFF.

This chain uses TRBV24-1 with TRBJ1-2; 7 nucleotides agree with TRBD1. The CDR3 loop spans 13 amino acids. Germline V gene lookup returns CDR1 KGHDR and CDR2 SFDVKD. V shed 7 bases and J 5 bases; nucleotides not matched to a gene: 6. CDR3 sequence reads: CATRGQSPYGYTF. The CDR3 nucleotides read TGTGCCACCAGGGGACAGTCACCGTATGGCTACACCTTC.

Comments on this clone: Other DNA sequences in the same sample also yield this CDR3. The rearrangement uses TRBV7-2 and TRBJ2-2; 7 bases agree with TRBD1. The V and J ends lost 3 bases and 5 bases, in that order; junction bases with no gene match: 3. Germline CDR1 reads SGHTA; CDR2 reads FQGNSA. The CDR3 covers 14 residues. The CDR3 nucleotides are TGTGCCAGCAGCTTTAACAGGGGAACCGGGGAGCTGTTTTTT. This translates into CASSFNRGTGELFF.

The chain recombines TRBV6-5 with TRBJ1-2, with D possibly being TRBD1 (5 bases). This CDR3 region has 11 residues. The germline gives CDR1 MNHEY, CDR2 SVGAGI. V was cut by 4 bases and J by 8 bases, with 8 bases left in between. CDR3: CASSWGLGYTF. The CDR3 coding sequence is TGTGCCAGCAGTTGGGGACTAGGCTACACCTTC.

The chain uses TRBV30 and TRBJ2-3, with TRBD2 identical over 8 bases. The germline V gene has CDR1 GTSNPN and CDR2 SVGIG (reference sequence). Losses at the gene ends were 3 bases for V and 8 bases for J; bases not matched to a gene: 10. This CDR3 is 14 amino acids long. CDR3 nucleotides: TGTGCCTGGAGAAATACCGGGGGGGCCGGTACGCAGTATTTT. It translates to CAWRNTGGAGTQYF.

The table lists this clone with a count of one. This sequence joins TRBV30 and TRBJ1-1; possible D gene TRBD1, 5 bases. Germline V CDR1 and CDR2: GTSNPN, SVGIG (reference sequence). This CDR3 has 13 amino acids. V lost 8 bases, J lost 8 bases, and 21 bases lay in between. The CDR3 loop reads CARDSRFSAEAFF. In DNA, the CDR3 is TGTGCCCGCGACAGCAGGTTTTCTGCGGAAGCTTTCTTT.

This clone came up a few times. This rearrangement joins TRBV5-8 to TRBJ2-5, with 12 bases matching TRBD1. Germline CDR1 and CDR2: SGHTS and YDEGEE. The ends lost 3 bases at V and 5 bases at J; junction bases unmatched: 5. CDR3 length equals 15 residues. CDR3 loop: CASSSGTGGRETQYF. The CDR3 nucleotides read TGTGCCAGCAGCTCCGGGACAGGGGGCAGGGAGACCCAGTACTTC. The complete variable domain, with remaining parts taken from reference TRBV5-8 and TRBJ2-5, reads EAGVTQSPTHLIKTRGQQATLRCSPISGHTSVYWYQQALGLGLQFLLWYDEGEERNRGNFPPRFSGRQFPNYSSELNVNALELEDSALYLCASSSGTGGRETQYFGPGTRLLVL.

The chain uses TRBV7-9 and TRBJ1-4; 9 nucleotides line up with TRBD1. The germline gives CDR1 SEHNR, CDR2 FQNEAQ (reference sequence). After removal of 1 base from V and 11 bases from J, the junction contained 8 bases not matched to a gene. The CDR3 runs to 15 residues. DNA of the CDR3: TGTGCCAGCAGCTTAGTAGAACAGGGGGCCTTGAAACTGTTTTTT. Translation gives CASSLVEQGALKLFF.

This chain joins TRBV7-2 and TRBJ2-1, with 8 bases aligning to TRBD2. J was trimmed by 5 bases and V by 0 bases; bases with no gene match: 3. CDR3 length: 15 amino acids. Germline V lookup: CDR1 SGHTA, CDR2 FQGNSA. CDR3 in amino acids: CASSLAAGGHNEQFF. The CDR3 DNA sequence: TGTGCCAGCAGCTTAGCCGCGGGGGGACACAATGAGCAGTTCTTC.

The rearrangement joins TRBV3-1 (or the pseudogene TRBV3-2) to TRBJ2-2, with a tentative D call TRBD2 (5 bases). This CDR3 has 14 residues. Germline lookup yields CDR1 LGHDT and CDR2 YNNKEL (reference sequence). V lost 4 bases, J lost 4 bases, and 10 bases lay in between. DNA for the CDR3: TGTGCCAGCAGCCTCGATGGGAGCACCGGGGAGCTGTTTTTT. Translating gives CASSLDGSTGELFF.

Concerning this clone: Other DNA variants within this sample encode the same CDR3. The chain employs TRBV29-1 and TRBJ1-1; tentatively, D is TRBD1 (5 bases). From germline, CDR1 is SQVTM and CDR2 ANQGSEA. Trimming removed 3 bases from V and 5 bases from J, with 7 bases in between. The CDR3 is 11 residues long. CDR3 bases: TGCAGCGTTGATAGGGGTACTGAAGCTTTCTTT. Protein sequence: CSVDRGTEAFF.

The chain uses TRBV12-3 or TRBV12-4 and TRBJ1-2; D possibly corresponds to TRBD1 (6 bases). The CDR3 has 13 residues. The ends were cut back, 5 bases at V and 3 bases at J, with 10 bases in the middle. CDR3 in DNA: TGTGCCAGCAGTATCAACAGGGACTATGGCTACACCTTC. It codes for CASSINRDYGYTF.

The chain carries TRBV27 and TRBJ2-3; TRBD1 agrees at 8 bases. CDR3 length: 14 residues. CDR1 and CDR2 (germline): MNHEY, SMNVEV (reference sequence). Unmatched junction bases numbered 5, after V lost 5 bases and J lost 4 bases. CDR3 residues: CASSLRDRPDTQYF. CDR3 in DNA: TGTGCCAGCAGTCTAAGGGACAGGCCAGATACGCAGTATTTT.

With respect to this clone: Within the sample, other DNA sequences also encode this same CDR3. V and J are TRBV7-2 and TRBJ2-1; D possibly corresponds to TRBD2 (6 bases). Germline V lookup: CDR1 SGHTA, CDR2 FQGNSA. V was clipped by 2 bases and J by 3 bases, with 8 bases between them. This CDR3 has 14 residues. CDR3 amino acids: CASSLTGGYNEQFF. In DNA, the CDR3 is TGTGCCAGCAGCTTAACCGGGGGCTACAATGAGCAGTTCTTC.

The chain couples TRBV15 to TRBJ2-7, with D perhaps matching TRBD1 (6 bases). The ends were cut back, 1 base at V and 1 base at J, with 14 bases in the middle. Germline CDR1 reads LNHNV; CDR2 reads YYDKDF (reference sequence). The CDR3 covers 16 residues. Here the CDR3 DNA reads TGTGCCACCAGCAGAGGCTCGACAGGAACATCCTACGAGCAGTACTTC. This sequence encodes CATSRGSTGTSYEQYF.

The chain joins TRBV6-1 to TRBJ2-3, with unresolved D. Germline CDR1 MNHNS, CDR2 SASEGT. The CDR3 is 15 residues long. Trimming took off 2 bases at V and 2 bases at J, with 11 bases between the two ends. CDR3 nucleotide sequence: TGTGCCAGCAGTGAATCCCTTCCAGTCACAGATACGCAGTATTTT. Protein: CASSESLPVTDTQYF.

This chain joins TRBV27 and TRBJ1-2, with TRBD1 as a possible D gene (5 bases). From germline, CDR1 is MNHEY and CDR2 SMNVEV (reference sequence). The CDR3 consists of 13 residues. Trimming shortened V by 6 bases and J by 8 bases, and 16 bases separated the two germline ends. This CDR3 reads CASSPSPGRGYTF. The CDR3 region has the DNA TGTGCCAGCAGCCCAAGCCCAGGGCGGGGCTACACCTTC.

This chain connects TRBV3-1 (or the pseudogene TRBV3-2) to TRBJ2-1; 7 positions match TRBD1. Germline V gene data show CDR1 as LGHDT and CDR2 as YNNKEL (reference sequence). The V and J ends lost 2 bases and 4 bases, in that order; junction bases with no gene match: 5. The CDR3 covers 15 residues. This chain's CDR3 is CASSQWDSTYNEQFF. The CDR3 coding sequence is TGTGCCAGCAGCCAATGGGACAGTACTTACAATGAGCAGTTCTTC.

The gene calls are TRBV9 and TRBJ1-1; perhaps TRBD1 as D (5 bases). Per the germline V gene, CDR1 is SGDLS and CDR2 is YYNGEE. Trimming removed 4 bases from V and 0 bases from J, with 10 bases in between. There are 14 residues in the CDR3. CDR3 nucleotide sequence: TGTGCCAGCAGCCCGGGACGGCTGAACACTGAAGCTTTCTTT. Protein product: CASSPGRLNTEAFF. Drawing the rest from reference TRBV9 and TRBJ1-1, the complete variable domain is DSGVTQTPKHLITATGQRVTLRCSPRSGDLSVYWYQQSLDQGLQFLIQYYNGEERAKGNILERFSAQQFPDLHSELNLSSLELGDSALYFCASSPGRLNTEAFFGQGTRLTVV.

This rearrangement joins TRBV19 to TRBJ2-1; a weak D match, TRBD2 (5 bases). Trimming took off 3 bases at V and 7 bases at J, with 10 bases between the two ends. The germline V gene encodes CDR1 LNHDA and CDR2 SQIVND (reference sequence). CDR3 size: 13 residues. The CDR3 region is CASSIASGNEQFF. The CDR3 nucleotides read TGTGCCAGTAGTATCGCTTCGGGGAATGAGCAGTTCTTC.

This chain joins TRBV21-1 and TRBJ2-2. TRBV21-1 has pseudogene status. This CDR3 contains 18 residues. CDR3 DNA sequence: TGTGCCAGCAGCCCCAACCGGTACAGACTTCCGAACACCGGGGAGCTGTTTTTT. It translates to CASSPNRYRLPNTGELFF.